This T cell receptor (beta chain) was recorded in a study of T cell responses to AZD1222 COVID-19 vaccine. Between the trimmed V and J ends, which lost 2 bases and 2 bases, there was a span of 6 bases. Germline V gene data show CDR1 as SEHNR and CDR2 as FQNEAQ (reference sequence). The length of the CDR3 is 13 residues. Libraries were prepared by immunoSEQ multiplex PCR; TCRdb keeps only in-frame clonotypes and omits some of them. This table holds 150,000 to 200,000 clones, 85% to 95% found once. Concerning this clone: What it binds is unknown.

Whole-study results and caveats: Donors, mostly white British, included more females; clonal diversity was possibly underestimated. Only after the peak T cell response were repertoires sampled.

The sequence was obtained from an adult in good health. Sequenced here: peripheral blood, sampled on day 0 of AZD1222 vaccination. The rearrangement joins TRBV7-9 to TRBJ1-2; D gene ambiguous. As DNA, the CDR3 is TGTGCCAGCAGCTTAAGAGGAAACTATGGCTACACCTTC. Encoded protein: CASSLRGNYGYTF. The variable domain in full, with the rest retrieved from reference TRBV7-9 and TRBJ1-2, is DTGVSQNPRHKITKRGQNVTFRCDPISEHNRLYWYRQTLGQGPEFLTYFQNEAQLEKSRLLSDRFSAERPKGSFSTLEIQRTEQGDSAMYLCASSLRGNYGYTFGSGTRLTVV.